This TCR beta chain was retrieved from a study of cytomegalovirus exposure and HLA in healthy donors. Study at large: Within an early data release were tens of millions of unique TCRs drawn from HLA-typed donors.

With respect to this clone: The antigen is not known.

Germline values: CDR1 ENHRY, CDR2 SYGVKD. The length of the CDR3 is 17 residues. V shed 4 bases and J 3 bases; nucleotides not matched to a gene: 14. Study findings and constraints: For TCR beta chains, V- and J-gene trimming was later linked to a missense DCLRE1C variant. Presence/absence analyses rested on an assumption that sequencing depth was roughly uniform across donors.

Researchers ran the PCR with 60 Vbeta and 13 Jbeta primers. Produced via immunoSEQ multiplex PCR; TCRdb's table is partial and in-frame only. The sample lists tens of thousands of clones, around 80% occurring once. Donors counted as nominally healthy when sampled, yet unrecorded immune exposures were likely. Sequencing input: PBMCs. J is TRBJ1-1 and V is TRBV10-3, with 7 bases aligning to TRBD1. The source of this sequence is a man between 45 and 60 years old in good health and CMV-seropositive. The CDR3 sequence: CAISGSGGSTGDTEAFF. DNA for the CDR3: TGTGCCATCAGTGGTTCAGGGGGTTCTACCGGGGACACTGAAGCTTTCTTT.